Below are 25 T cell receptor beta chains sequenced from a single sample in a study of cytomegalovirus exposure and HLA in healthy donors. It was with 60 Vbeta and 13 Jbeta primers that the PCR ran. The assay was immunoSEQ multiplex PCR, and TCRdb's table has in-frame clones only and misses some. In the table there are 180,000 or so clones, around 78% of which are singletons. The sample taken for sequencing was PBMCs. Every receptor here comes from a man between 18 and 29 years old in good health and CMV-seronegative.

This sequence joins TRBV5-1 and TRBJ1-1; no reliable D call. Germline CDR1 and CDR2: SGHRS and YFSETQ. Trimming cost V 1 base and J 2 bases, with 6 bases left between them. The CDR3 has 13 amino acids. CDR3 region: CASSLTPNTEAFF. The CDR3 DNA sequence: TGCGCCAGCAGCTTGACACCCAACACTGAAGCTTTCTTT.

This sequence joins TRBV6-5 and TRBJ1-5; D is unclear. Germline V CDR1 and CDR2: MNHEY, SVGAGI. CDR3 length: 13 amino acids. Trimming took off 2 bases at V and 5 bases at J, with 7 bases between the two ends. The CDR3 sequence: CASSYDGDQPQHF. The DNA of the CDR3 is TGTGCCAGCAGTTACGACGGGGATCAGCCCCAGCATTTT.

The V gene is TRBV10-2, the J gene TRBJ2-1, with 7 bases identical to TRBD2. Germline CDR1 and CDR2: WSHSY and SAAADI. V shed 7 bases and J 6 bases; nucleotides not matched to a gene: 9. The CDR3 runs 14 residues. CDR3 DNA sequence: TGCGCCAGCATAGAGACGGGAGGTAGCAATGAGCAGTTCTTC. Translation: CASIETGGSNEQFF.

The V call is TRBV5-1, the J call TRBJ1-5, with 7 nucleotides matching TRBD1. The V gene end was trimmed by 4 bases and the J gene end by 4 bases; junction bases not matched to a gene: 14. In germline, CDR1 is SGHRS, CDR2 YFSETQ. This CDR3 contains 17 residues. The CDR3, as DNA: TGCGCCAGCAGCCCGGAGGGTACAGGGGTTGGAAATCAGCCCCAGCATTTT. Its translation is CASSPEGTGVGNQPQHF.

This clone appeared once. V and J are TRBV10-3 and TRBJ2-3, with 7 nucleotides matching TRBD1. CDR3 length: 14 amino acids. Germline assignment: CDR1 ENHRY and CDR2 SYGVKD. The junction had 4 bases not matched to a gene; V was cut back by 2 bases and J by 5 bases. This chain's CDR3 is CAISEDRVRDTQYF. CDR3 DNA sequence: TGTGCCATCAGTGAGGACAGGGTCAGAGATACGCAGTATTTT.

The chain combines TRBV5-6 with TRBJ2-7, with 8 bases aligning to TRBD1. The V gene's germline CDR1 is SGHDT and CDR2 YYEEEE. The CDR3 has 17 residues. The V segment lost 3 bases and the J segment 7 bases; nucleotides outside the gene matches: 18. The CDR3 nucleotides read TGTGCCAGCAGCTCTCCTCCCGGAGGGCAGGGGGCTATGGAGCAGTACTTC. This encodes CASSSPPGGQGAMEQYF.

This rearrangement joins TRBV27 to TRBJ2-4, with TRBD2 identical over 7 bases. This CDR3 comprises 15 residues. Trimming at V came to 5 bases and at J to 0 bases, leaving 4 bases not matched to a gene. In germline, CDR1 is MNHEY, CDR2 SMNVEV (reference sequence). In DNA, the CDR3 is TGTGCCAGCAGTGGGCTAGCGGTAGCCAAAAACATTCAGTACTTC. Translating it yields CASSGLAVAKNIQYF.

This clone was counted only a few times. The rearrangement joins TRBV19 to TRBJ2-1; 12 bases line up with TRBD2. The CDR3 contains 15 residues. The germline V gene encodes CDR1 LNHDA and CDR2 SQIVND (reference sequence). Trimming removed 9 bases from V and 7 bases from J; junction bases left unmatched: 10. The CDR3 bases are TGTGCCAGCCCGCCCACTAGCGGGGGGTGGAATGAGCAGTTCTTC. Translating gives CASPPTSGGWNEQFF. The full variable domain, its missing parts supplied by reference TRBV19 and TRBJ2-1, is DGGITQSPKYLFRKEGQNVTLSCEQNLNHDAMYWYRQDPGQGLRLIYYSQIVNDFQKGDIAEGYSVSREKKESFPLTVTSAQKNPTAFYLCASPPTSGGWNEQFFGPGTRLTVL.

This chain uses TRBV7-2 with TRBJ2-7; TRBD2 matches 9 bases. CDR3 length: 15 amino acids. The V and J ends lost 0 bases and 3 bases, in that order; junction bases with no gene match: 3. Germline V gene sequence: CDR1 SGHTA, CDR2 FQGNSA. The CDR3 DNA reads as TGTGCCAGCAGCTTAGCCAGCGGGGGGAACTACGAGCAGTACTTC. This encodes CASSLASGGNYEQYF.

This chain links TRBV20-1 with TRBJ2-5, with D hard to call. Germline V gene lookup returns CDR1 DFQATT and CDR2 SNEGSKA (reference sequence). V dropped 4 bases and J dropped 5 bases, with 8 bases sitting between them. This CDR3 is built from 11 residues. DNA of the CDR3: TGCAGTGCTACGGAGAGGGAGACCCAGTACTTC. This translates into CSATERETQYF.

The V gene is TRBV4-1, the J gene TRBJ2-2; 11 nucleotides line up with TRBD2. Germline V lookup: CDR1 MGHRA, CDR2 YSYEKL. There are 18 residues in the CDR3. V gave up 0 bases and J gave up 6 bases; unmatched junction bases: 9. This chain's CDR3 is CASSQELAGGPRSGELFF. DNA of the CDR3: TGCGCCAGCAGCCAAGAATTAGCGGGGGGGCCGCGGTCCGGGGAGCTGTTTTTT.

Regarding this clone: The sample carries other DNA sequences with the same CDR3. This chain uses TRBV5-4 with TRBJ2-7; tentatively, D is TRBD2 (5 bases). This CDR3 has 13 residues. Germline assignment: CDR1 SGHNT and CDR2 YYREEE (reference sequence). Trimming left V 0 bases short and J 7 bases short, with 11 bases between. The CDR3 loop reads CASSLGGRREQYF. The CDR3 DNA sequence: TGTGCCAGCAGCTTGGGAGGGAGACGGGAGCAGTACTTC.

The chain combines TRBV10-3 with TRBJ2-2; TRBD2 is a possible D gene (5 bases). This CDR3 region has 18 residues. Between the trimmed V and J ends, which lost 0 bases and 3 bases, there was a span of 17 bases. The germline V gene has CDR1 ENHRY and CDR2 SYGVKD. DNA for the CDR3: TGTGCCATCAGTGAGTCGGGGTCGCGCCCGGGGTACACCGGGGAGCTGTTTTTT. It is translated as CAISESGSRPGYTGELFF.

This clone was seen a few times. The V call is TRBV5-6, the J call TRBJ1-1, with 9 bases aligning to TRBD1. CDR3 size: 14 residues. Germline V gene sequence: CDR1 SGHDT, CDR2 YYEEEE. After removal of 3 bases from V and 3 bases from J, the junction contained 3 bases not matched to a gene. Here the CDR3 reads CASSYRTGDTEAFF. The CDR3 coding sequence is TGTGCCAGCAGCTACCGGACAGGGGACACTGAAGCTTTCTTT. The whole variable domain, filled in from reference TRBV5-6 and TRBJ1-1, reads DAGVTQSPTHLIKTRGQQVTLRCSPKSGHDTVSWYQQALGQGPQFIFQYYEEEERQRGNFPDRFSGHQFPNYSSELNVNALLLGDSALYLCASSYRTGDTEAFFGQGTRLTVV.

The chain uses TRBV4-1 and TRBJ1-6; 9 bases match TRBD1. Germline CDR1 MGHRA, CDR2 YSYEKL. The trim removed 2 bases at V and 10 bases at J, leaving 9 bases unmatched. The CDR3 covers 16 residues. Here the CDR3 reads CASSQYRDRVYSPLHF. CDR3 DNA sequence: TGCGCCAGCAGCCAATATAGGGACAGGGTTTACTCACCCCTCCACTTT.

The J gene is TRBJ1-5, the V gene TRBV7-2; weak D call: TRBD1 (5 bases). The CDR3 has 14 amino acids. Germline lookup yields CDR1 SGHTA and CDR2 FQGNSA. Deletions cut 5 bases from V and 4 bases from J, with 12 bases between. The CDR3 nucleotides read TGTGCCAGCAGCCCCTCTCGGGGGAATCAGCCCCAGCATTTT. Its translation is CASSPSRGNQPQHF.

The chain carries TRBV9 and TRBJ2-5, with TRBD2 matching 7 bases. Germline V gene sequence: CDR1 SGDLS, CDR2 YYNGEE. V was pared by 0 bases and J by 9 bases, with 14 bases of the junction left unmatched. The CDR3 contains 16 residues. This chain's CDR3 is CASSVDSGANIGAQYF. In DNA form, the CDR3 reads TGTGCCAGCAGCGTAGACAGCGGGGCTAACATAGGGGCCCAGTACTTC.

The CDR3 loop is CASQGLAGTSTDTQYF. The CDR3 coding sequence is TGTGCCTCCCAAGGTCTAGCGGGGACTAGCACAGATACGCAGTATTTT. This sequence joins TRBV10-3 and TRBJ2-3, with TRBD2 identical over 9 bases. Germline loops: CDR1 ENHRY, CDR2 SYGVKD. The ends lost 11 bases at V and 0 bases at J; junction bases unmatched: 12. This CDR3 contains 16 residues.

V and J are TRBV28 and TRBJ2-7; D gene unclear. Trimming removed 6 bases from V and 3 bases from J, with 12 bases in between. The CDR3 spans 13 residues. Germline assignment: CDR1 MDHEN and CDR2 SYDVKM. For the CDR3, the DNA is TGTGCCAGCAGCTCCGACTCGATCTACGAGCAGTACTTC. As protein: CASSSDSIYEQYF.

The gene calls are TRBV7-2 and TRBJ1-2; D is perhaps TRBD1 (6 bases). CDR3 length: 14 amino acids. V lost 1 base and J 7 bases, leaving 13 bases between the germline ends. CDR1 and CDR2 (germline): SGHTA, FQGNSA. The CDR3 spells CASSLGGGAFGYTF. DNA for the CDR3: TGTGCCAGCAGCTTAGGAGGGGGGGCTTTTGGCTACACCTTC.

V gene TRBV5-1 combines with J gene TRBJ1-2, with 12 bases fitting TRBD1. The CDR3 spans 16 residues. Germline lookup yields CDR1 SGHRS and CDR2 YFSETQ. J lost 5 bases, V lost 2 bases, and 7 bases had no gene match. DNA of the CDR3: TGCGCCAGCAGCTTCGGGACAGGGGGCGGGCAGTATGGCTACACCTTC. Translation: CASSFGTGGGQYGYTF.

This clone was seen more than once but under ten times. The J gene is TRBJ1-3, the V gene TRBV19, with D maybe TRBD1 (6 bases). CDR1 and CDR2 (germline): LNHDA, SQIVND (reference sequence). Deletions cut 5 bases from V and 0 bases from J, with 20 bases between. This CDR3 region has 18 residues. The CDR3 reads CASSVTAPRDTSGNTIYF. In nucleotides, the CDR3 is TGTGCCAGTAGTGTGACGGCTCCCAGGGACACCTCTGGAAACACCATATATTTT.

Note on this clone: Other DNA sequences in the same sample also yield this CDR3. This chain connects TRBV27 to TRBJ1-4; no firm D call. Deletions cut 0 bases from V and 4 bases from J, with 6 bases between. The CDR3 has 14 residues. Germline V CDR1 and CDR2: MNHEY, SMNVEV (reference sequence). CDR3 sequence reads: CASSLSRVNEKLFF. Written as DNA, the CDR3 is TGTGCCAGCAGTTTATCGAGGGTTAATGAAAAACTGTTTTTT.

This clone was seen repeatedly, ten times or more. Here the CDR3 reads CASSDSSGSGANVLTF. The DNA of the CDR3 is TGTGCCAGCAGTGACTCTAGCGGGAGTGGGGCCAACGTCCTGACTTTC. This chain links TRBV6-4 with TRBJ2-6; TRBD2 matches at 9 bases. J was trimmed by 3 bases and V by 0 bases; bases with no gene match: 0. This CDR3 spans 16 amino acids. Germline V CDR1 and CDR2: MRHNA, SNTAGT.

This clone was picked up a small number of times. The rearrangement links TRBV30 to TRBJ1-3, with D hard to call. The germline CDR1 and CDR2 sequences are GTSNPN and SVGIG (reference sequence). Trimming removed 1 base from V and 4 bases from J, with 5 bases in between. The CDR3 contains 12 residues. The CDR3 protein is CAWSGGGNTIYF. DNA for the CDR3: TGTGCCTGGAGTGGAGGAGGAAACACCATATATTTT. Together with reference TRBV30 and TRBJ1-3, the CDR3 gives the full variable domain: SQTIHQWPATLVQPVGSPLSLECTVEGTSNPNLYWYRQAAGRGLQLLFYSVGIGQISSEVPQNLSASRPQDRQFILSSKKLLLSDSGFYLCAWSGGGNTIYFGEGSWLTVV.